This TCR beta chain was retrieved from a study of cytomegalovirus exposure and HLA in healthy donors. Study results and caveats: Rare TCR sequences predominated, though certain public TCRs were found in many donors.

With 60 Vbeta and 13 Jbeta primers, the PCR was carried out. Libraries were prepared by immunoSEQ multiplex PCR; TCRdb keeps only in-frame clonotypes and omits some of them. The sample lists approximately 220,000 clones, around 80% occurring once. All the people who gave samples were healthy bone marrow donors. Details on this clone: The antigen remains unidentified.

The CDR3 spans 16 residues. Germline trimming cut 4 bases from V and 5 bases from J; bases unmatched to any gene: 9. Per the germline V gene, CDR1 is SEHNR and CDR2 is FQNEAQ (reference sequence). The sequence came from a boy younger than 10 in good health and CMV-seronegative. The chain joins TRBV7-9 to TRBJ1-4, with TRBD1 identical over 8 bases. The sample comprised PBMCs. This chain's CDR3 is CASSSPPDRVNEKLFF. The CDR3 nucleotides are TGTGCCAGCAGCTCCCCCCCGGACAGGGTGAATGAAAAACTGTTTTTT.